The table lists the clone carrying this T cell receptor (beta chain) with a few counts. Its antigen is still unknown. With 6 bases removed from V and 2 bases from J, the gap between germline ends came to 10 bases. CDR3 length equals 13 residues. Germline CDR1 is DFQATT and CDR2 is SNEGSKA (reference sequence). Memory CD4+ cells were defined as CD4+CD45RO+CD25-. Each CDR3 protein is one row after TCRdb ran MiXCR on the 5' RACE reads. Of about 32,000 distinct CDR3 sequences listed, roughly 24% are singletons. Study findings and constraints: Tumor Tregs overlapped most with tumor, then blood, naive CD4+ cells.

Sequences were obtained from memory CD4+ T cells sorted from blood. Subset reported: memory CD4+ T cells, CD4+CD45RO+CD25-. The V and J genes are TRBV20-1 and TRBJ1-4; tentatively, D is TRBD1 (6 bases). This TCR derives from a female donor with breast cancer. The CDR3, as DNA: TGCAGTGCGCACAGGGCGACTAATGAAAAACTGTTTTTT. This codes for CSAHRATNEKLFF.